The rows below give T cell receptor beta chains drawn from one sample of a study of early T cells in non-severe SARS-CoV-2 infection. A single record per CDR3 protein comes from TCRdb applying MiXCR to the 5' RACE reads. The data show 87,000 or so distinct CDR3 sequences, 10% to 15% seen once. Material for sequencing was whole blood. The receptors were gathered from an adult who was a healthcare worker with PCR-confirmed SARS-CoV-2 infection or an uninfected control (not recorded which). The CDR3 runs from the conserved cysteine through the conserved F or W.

CSVERLAGEDTQYF,14,TRBV29-1,TRBJ2-3
CASSGKTGYGQDTQYF,16,TRBV5-5,TRBJ2-3
CSAITSIYNEQFF,13,TRBV20-1,TRBJ2-1
CSVSGESGNTIYF,13,TRBV29-1,TRBJ1-3
CATSDTGVSYEQYF,14,TRBV24-1,TRBJ2-7
CAWSPTDTQYF,11,TRBV30,TRBJ2-3
CASSLVAGTGQSYTF,15,TRBV5-1,TRBJ1-2
CASSLSGRRSEQFF,14,TRBV7-2,TRBJ2-1
CASSPRGAGGPETQYF,16,TRBV4-2,TRBJ2-5
CASSPQGAGSGTEAFF,16,TRBV5-1,TRBJ1-1
CASSLGQGFEKLFF,14,TRBV5-1,TRBJ1-4
CASSPRTSWHEQYF,14,TRBV6-5,TRBJ2-7
CAIATVGGETQYF,13,TRBV10-3,TRBJ2-5
CASSSIGGHTEAFF,14,TRBV25-1,TRBJ1-1
CASSQGSPLHF,11,TRBV3-1,TRBJ1-6
CASSVVGGTDTQYF,14,TRBV9,TRBJ2-3
CASSPAGSNYGYTF,14,TRBV7-9,TRBJ1-2
CATSQVDNPPGYGYTF,16,TRBV6-5,TRBJ1-2
CSVLDTLDTEAFF,13,TRBV29-1,TRBJ1-1
CASSPRTDAQHF,12,TRBV6-2/TRBV6-3,TRBJ1-5
CASSSGQGWTGELFF,15,TRBV5-1,TRBJ2-2
CASSNGFYYEQYF,13,TRBV21-1,TRBJ2-7
CSVEALRSSGRFDEQFF,17,TRBV29-1,TRBJ2-1
CAWDETGNEQFF,12,TRBV30,TRBJ2-1
CASSFLTSGPSYEQYF,16,TRBV27,TRBJ2-7
CSAADRLLTSGNTIYF,16,TRBV20-1,TRBJ1-3
CASRFSSGANVLTF,14,TRBV6-1,TRBJ2-6
CSARDSQTTDTQYF,14,TRBV20-1,TRBJ2-3
CASRSERMIHSNQPQHF,17,TRBV12-2,TRBJ1-5
CASRETGTGDTGELFF,16,TRBV12-3/TRBV12-4,TRBJ2-2
CASTYFAEGGKETQYF,16,TRBV11-2,TRBJ2-5
CSVGRGGLISYEQYF,15,TRBV29-1,TRBJ2-7
CASSQGNLEPQHF,13,TRBV4-3,TRBJ1-5
CSVVRIGGSPLHF,13,TRBV20-1,TRBJ1-6